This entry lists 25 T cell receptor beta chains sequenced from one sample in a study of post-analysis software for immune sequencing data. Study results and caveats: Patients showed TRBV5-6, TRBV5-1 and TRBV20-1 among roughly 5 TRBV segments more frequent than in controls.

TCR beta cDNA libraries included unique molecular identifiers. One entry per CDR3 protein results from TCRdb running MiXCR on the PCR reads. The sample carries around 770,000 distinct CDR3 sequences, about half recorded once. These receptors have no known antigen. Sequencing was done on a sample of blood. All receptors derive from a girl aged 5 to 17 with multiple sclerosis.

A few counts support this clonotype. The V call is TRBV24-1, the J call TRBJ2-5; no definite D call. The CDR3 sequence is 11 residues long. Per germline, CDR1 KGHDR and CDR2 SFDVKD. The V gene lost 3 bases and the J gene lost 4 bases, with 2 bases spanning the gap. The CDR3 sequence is CATSDLETQYF. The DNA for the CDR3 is TGTGCCACCAGTGATCTAGAGACCCAGTACTTC.

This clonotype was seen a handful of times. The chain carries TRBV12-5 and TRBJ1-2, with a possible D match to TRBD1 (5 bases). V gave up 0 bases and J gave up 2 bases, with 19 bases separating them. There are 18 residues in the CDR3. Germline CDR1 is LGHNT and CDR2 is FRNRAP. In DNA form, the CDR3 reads TGTGCTAGTGGTTTGGTGGGGCAGGGCAACTCTTTCAACTATGGCTACACCTTC. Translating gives CASGLVGQGNSFNYGYTF.

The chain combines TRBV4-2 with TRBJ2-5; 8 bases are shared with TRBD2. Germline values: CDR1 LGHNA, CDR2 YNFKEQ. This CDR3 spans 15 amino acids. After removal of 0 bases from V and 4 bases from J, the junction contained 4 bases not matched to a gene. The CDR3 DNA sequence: TGTGCCAGCAGCCAAGAGTTCCTAGCGGGAGAGACCCAGTACTTC. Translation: CASSQEFLAGETQYF.

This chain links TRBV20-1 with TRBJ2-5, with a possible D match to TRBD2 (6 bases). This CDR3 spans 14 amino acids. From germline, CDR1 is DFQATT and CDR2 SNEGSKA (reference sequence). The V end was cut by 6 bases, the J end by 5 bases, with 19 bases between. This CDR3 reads CSAKRAGKEETQYF. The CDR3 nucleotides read TGCAGTGCAAAGCGGGCAGGGAAGGAGGAGACCCAGTACTTC.

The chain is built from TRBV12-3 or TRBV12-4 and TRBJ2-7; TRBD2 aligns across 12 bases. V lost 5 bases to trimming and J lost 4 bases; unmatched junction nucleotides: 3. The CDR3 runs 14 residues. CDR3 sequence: CASSTGTSGYEQYF. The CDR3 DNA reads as TGTGCCAGCAGTACCGGGACTAGCGGGTACGAGCAGTACTTC.

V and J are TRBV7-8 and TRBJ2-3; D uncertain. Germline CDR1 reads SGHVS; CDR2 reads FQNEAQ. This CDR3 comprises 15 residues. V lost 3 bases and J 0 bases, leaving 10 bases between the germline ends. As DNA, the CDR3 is TGTGCCAGCAGCTTCGGCGCCACTAGCACAGATACGCAGTATTTT. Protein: CASSFGATSTDTQYF. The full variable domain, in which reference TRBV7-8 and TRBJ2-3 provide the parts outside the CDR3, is GAGVSQSPRYKVAKRGQDVALRCDPISGHVSLFWYQQALGQGPEFLTYFQNEAQLDKSGLPSDRFFAERPEGSVSTLKIQRTQQEDSAVYLCASSFGATSTDTQYFGPGTRLTVL.

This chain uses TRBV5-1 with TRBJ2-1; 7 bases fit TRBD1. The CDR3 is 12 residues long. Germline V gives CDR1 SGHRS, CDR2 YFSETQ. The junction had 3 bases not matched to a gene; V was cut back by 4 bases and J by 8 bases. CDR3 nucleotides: TGCGCCAGCAGCCCAGACAGGGATGAGCAGTTCTTC. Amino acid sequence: CASSPDRDEQFF.

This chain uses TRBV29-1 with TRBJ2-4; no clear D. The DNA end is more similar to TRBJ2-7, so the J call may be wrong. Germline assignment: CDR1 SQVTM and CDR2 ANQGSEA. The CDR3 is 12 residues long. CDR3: CSVGSLGHEQYF. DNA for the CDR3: TGCAGCGTTGGGTCGTTGGGCCACGAGCAGTACTTC.

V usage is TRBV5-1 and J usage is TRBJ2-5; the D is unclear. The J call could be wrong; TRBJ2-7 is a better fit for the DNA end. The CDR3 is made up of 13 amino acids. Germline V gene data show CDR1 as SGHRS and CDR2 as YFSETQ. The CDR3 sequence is CASSLGQLLEQYF. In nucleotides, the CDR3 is TGCGCCAGCAGCTTGGGGCAGCTGCTCGAGCAGTACTTC.

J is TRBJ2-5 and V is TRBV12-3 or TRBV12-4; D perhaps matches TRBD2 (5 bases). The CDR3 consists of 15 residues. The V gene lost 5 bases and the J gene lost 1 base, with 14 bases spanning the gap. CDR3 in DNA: TGTGCCAGCAGTCCCCAAACTAGAATCCAAGAGACCCAGTACTTC. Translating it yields CASSPQTRIQETQYF.

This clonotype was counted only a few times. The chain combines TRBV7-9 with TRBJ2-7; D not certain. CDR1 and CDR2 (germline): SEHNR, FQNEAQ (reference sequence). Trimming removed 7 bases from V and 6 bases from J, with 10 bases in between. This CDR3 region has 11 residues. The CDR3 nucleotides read TGTGCCAGCACCGAAGGTGGCGAGCAGTACTTC. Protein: CASTEGGEQYF.

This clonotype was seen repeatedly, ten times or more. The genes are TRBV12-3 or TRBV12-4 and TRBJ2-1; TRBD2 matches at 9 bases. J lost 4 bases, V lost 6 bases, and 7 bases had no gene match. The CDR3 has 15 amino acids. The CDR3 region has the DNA TGTGCCAGCAGCTTACTAGCGGGCTCTTACAATGAGCAGTTCTTC. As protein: CASSLLAGSYNEQFF.

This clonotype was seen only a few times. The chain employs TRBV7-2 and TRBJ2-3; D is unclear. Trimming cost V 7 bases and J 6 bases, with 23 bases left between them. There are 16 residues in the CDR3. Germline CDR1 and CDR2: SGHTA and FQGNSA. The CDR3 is CASTKISGVKADTQYF. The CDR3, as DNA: TGTGCCAGCACCAAGATCTCGGGCGTTAAGGCTGATACGCAGTATTTT.

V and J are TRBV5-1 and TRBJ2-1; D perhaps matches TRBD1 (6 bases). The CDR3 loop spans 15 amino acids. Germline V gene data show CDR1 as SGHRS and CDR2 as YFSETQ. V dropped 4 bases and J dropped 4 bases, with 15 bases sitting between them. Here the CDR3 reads CASSARGEGYNEQFF. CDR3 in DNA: TGCGCCAGCAGCGCCAGGGGAGAGGGATACAATGAGCAGTTCTTC.

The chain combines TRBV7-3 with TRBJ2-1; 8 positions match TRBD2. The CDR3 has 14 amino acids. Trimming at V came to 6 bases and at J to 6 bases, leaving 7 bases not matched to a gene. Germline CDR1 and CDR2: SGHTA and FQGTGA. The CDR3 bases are TGTGCCAGCAGGCATTATCGGGAGGGCAATGAGCAGTTCTTC. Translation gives CASRHYREGNEQFF.

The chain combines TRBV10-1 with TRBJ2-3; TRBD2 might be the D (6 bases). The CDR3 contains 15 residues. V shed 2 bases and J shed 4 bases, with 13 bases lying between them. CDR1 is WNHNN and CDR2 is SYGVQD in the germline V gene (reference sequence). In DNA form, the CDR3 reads TGCGCCAGCAGTGAGAGGATGGGGGGATCAGATACGCAGTATTTT. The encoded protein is CASSERMGGSDTQYF.

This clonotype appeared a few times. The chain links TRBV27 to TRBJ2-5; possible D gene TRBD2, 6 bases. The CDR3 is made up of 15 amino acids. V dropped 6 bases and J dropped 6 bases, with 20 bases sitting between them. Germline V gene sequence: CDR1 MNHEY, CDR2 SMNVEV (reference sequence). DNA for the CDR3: TGTGCCAGCAGCTCTTCTGGCGGGGATGGGCAGACCCAGTACTTC. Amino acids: CASSSSGGDGQTQYF.

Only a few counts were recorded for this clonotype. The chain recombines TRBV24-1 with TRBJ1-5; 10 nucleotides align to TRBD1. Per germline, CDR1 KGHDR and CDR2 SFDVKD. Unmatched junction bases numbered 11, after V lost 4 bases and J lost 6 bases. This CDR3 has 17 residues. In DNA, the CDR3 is TGTGCCACCAGTGACGCCTCGTCGGGACAGGGGTTTCAGCCCCAGCATTTT. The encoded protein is CATSDASSGQGFQPQHF.

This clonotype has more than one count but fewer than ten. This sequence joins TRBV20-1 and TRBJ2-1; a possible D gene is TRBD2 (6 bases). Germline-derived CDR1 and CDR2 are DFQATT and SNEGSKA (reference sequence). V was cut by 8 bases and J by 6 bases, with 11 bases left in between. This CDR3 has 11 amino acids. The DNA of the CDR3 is TGCAGTTCCCGACTAGTCAATGAGCAGTTCTTC. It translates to CSSRLVNEQFF.

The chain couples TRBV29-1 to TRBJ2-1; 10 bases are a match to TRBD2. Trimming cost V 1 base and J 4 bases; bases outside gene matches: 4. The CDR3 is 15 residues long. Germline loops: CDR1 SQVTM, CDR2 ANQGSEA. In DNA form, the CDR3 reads TGCAGCGTTGAAGCGCGAGCGGGAGGGTACAATGAGCAGTTCTTC. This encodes CSVEARAGGYNEQFF.

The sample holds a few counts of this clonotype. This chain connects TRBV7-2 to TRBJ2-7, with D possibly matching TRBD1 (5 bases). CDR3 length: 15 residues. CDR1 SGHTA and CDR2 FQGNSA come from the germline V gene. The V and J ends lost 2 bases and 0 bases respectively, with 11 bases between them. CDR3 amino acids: CASSLWTQSSYEQYF. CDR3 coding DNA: TGTGCCAGCAGCTTATGGACACAGAGCTCCTACGAGCAGTACTTC.

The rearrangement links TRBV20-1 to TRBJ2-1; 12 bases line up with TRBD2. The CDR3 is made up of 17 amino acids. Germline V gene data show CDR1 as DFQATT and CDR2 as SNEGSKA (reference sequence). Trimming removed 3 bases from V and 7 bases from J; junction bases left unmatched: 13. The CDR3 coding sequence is TGCAGTGCTAGGATGAGGGCTAGCGGGAGGGCAGGGAATGAGCAGTTCTTC. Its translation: CSARMRASGRAGNEQFF.

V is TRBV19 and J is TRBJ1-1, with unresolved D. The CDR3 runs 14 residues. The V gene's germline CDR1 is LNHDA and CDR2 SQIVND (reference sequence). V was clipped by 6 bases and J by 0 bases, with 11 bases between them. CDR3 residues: CASRVKDLNTEAFF. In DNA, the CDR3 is TGTGCCAGTAGGGTAAAAGACTTGAACACTGAAGCTTTCTTT.

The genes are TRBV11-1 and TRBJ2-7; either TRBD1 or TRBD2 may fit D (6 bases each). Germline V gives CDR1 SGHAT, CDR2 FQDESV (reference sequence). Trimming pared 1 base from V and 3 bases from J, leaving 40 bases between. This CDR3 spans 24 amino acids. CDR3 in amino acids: CASSLVGGGEPWARGLNDNYEQYF. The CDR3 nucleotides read TGTGCCAGCAGCTTAGTCGGTGGCGGGGAACCTTGGGCCCGGGGGCTCAACGATAACTACGAGCAGTACTTC. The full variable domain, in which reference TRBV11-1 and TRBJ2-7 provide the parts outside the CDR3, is EAEVAQSPRYKITEKSQAVAFWCDPISGHATLYWYRQILGQGPELLVQFQDESVVDDSQLPKDRFSAERLKGVDSTLKIQPAELGDSAMYLCASSLVGGGEPWARGLNDNYEQYFGPGTRLTVT.

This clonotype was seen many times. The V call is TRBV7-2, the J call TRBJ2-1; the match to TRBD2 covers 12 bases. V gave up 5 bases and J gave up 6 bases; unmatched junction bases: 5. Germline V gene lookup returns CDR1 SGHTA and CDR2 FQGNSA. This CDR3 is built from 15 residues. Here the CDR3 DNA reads TGTGCCAGCAGCCAGGGACTAGCGGGCGGCAATGAGCAGTTCTTC. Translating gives CASSQGLAGGNEQFF.